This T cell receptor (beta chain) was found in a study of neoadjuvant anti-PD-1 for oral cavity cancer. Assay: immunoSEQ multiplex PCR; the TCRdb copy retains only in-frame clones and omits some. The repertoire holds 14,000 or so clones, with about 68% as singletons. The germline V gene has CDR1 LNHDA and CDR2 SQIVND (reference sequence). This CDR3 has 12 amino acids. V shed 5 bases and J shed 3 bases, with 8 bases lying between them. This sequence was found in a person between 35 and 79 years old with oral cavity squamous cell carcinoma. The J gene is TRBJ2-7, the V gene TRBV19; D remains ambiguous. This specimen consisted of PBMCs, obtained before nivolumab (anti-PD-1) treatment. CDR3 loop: CASSFGSYEQYF. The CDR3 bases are TGTGCCAGTAGTTTTGGAAGCTACGAGCAGTACTTC. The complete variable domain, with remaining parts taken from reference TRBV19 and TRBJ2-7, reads DGGITQSPKYLFRKEGQNVTLSCEQNLNHDAMYWYRQDPGQGLRLIYYSQIVNDFQKGDIAEGYSVSREKKESFPLTVTSAQKNPTAFYLCASSFGSYEQYFGPGTRLTVT.